One sample yielded the 27 T cell receptor beta chains listed below, sequenced in a study of blood T cell repertoires in COVID-19. Method: immunoSEQ multiplex PCR; TCRdb's copy keeps in-frame clones and lacks some. This sample has over 300,000 clones, with approximately 88% found just once. The material sequenced was peripheral blood. These receptors originate from a man aged 35 to 55 with acute or convalescent COVID-19.

This clone was detected only once. This chain uses TRBV5-1 with TRBJ1-2; 9 positions match TRBD1. This CDR3 region has 15 residues. Germline CDR1 and CDR2: SGHRS and YFSETQ. With V trimmed by 0 bases and J by 2 bases, 2 bases remained unmatched. The CDR3 spells CASSLGDRENYGYTF. The CDR3 nucleotides read TGCGCCAGCAGCTTGGGGGACAGGGAGAACTATGGCTACACCTTC.

This chain's CDR3 is CATSRRFMNTEAFF. CDR3 bases: TGTGCCACCAGCAGGAGATTCATGAACACTGAAGCTTTCTTT. V usage is TRBV15 and J usage is TRBJ1-1; no clear D. The germline V gene encodes CDR1 LNHNV and CDR2 YYDKDF (reference sequence). Deletions cut 3 bases from V and 0 bases from J, with 8 bases between. CDR3 length equals 14 residues. The full variable domain, rest sourced from reference TRBV15 and TRBJ1-1, is DAMVIQNPRYQVTQFGKPVTLSCSQTLNHNVMYWYQQKSSQAPKLLFHYYDKDFNNEADTPDNFQSRRPNTSFCFLDIRSPGLGDTAMYLCATSRRFMNTEAFFGQGTRLTVV.

V gene TRBV7-9 combines with J gene TRBJ2-5; 8 bases fit TRBD2. The CDR3 length is 17 residues. Germline-derived CDR1 and CDR2 are SEHNR and FQNEAQ (reference sequence). V shed 0 bases, J shed 1 base, and the junction held 7 bases outside the gene matches. The CDR3 spells CASSLAPAGALQETQYF. CDR3 nucleotide sequence: TGTGCCAGCAGCTTAGCCCCAGCGGGGGCGCTCCAAGAGACCCAGTACTTC.

The chain employs TRBV28 and TRBJ1-2, with D possibly TRBD1 on 6 matching bases. From germline, CDR1 is MDHEN and CDR2 SYDVKM. The CDR3 loop spans 13 amino acids. The ends were cut back, 8 bases at V and 4 bases at J, with 14 bases in the middle. The CDR3 region has the DNA TGTGCCAGCCGCGGGGGGCGATCCTATGGCTACACCTTC. Amino acid sequence: CASRGGRSYGYTF.

The V and J genes are TRBV10-3 and TRBJ2-7; 10 bases agree with TRBD2. CDR1 and CDR2 (germline): ENHRY, SYGVKD. V dropped 7 bases and J dropped 4; count of bases not matched to a gene: 1. The CDR3 is made up of 12 amino acids. For the CDR3, the DNA is TGTGCCATCAAGCGGGAGGGGTACGAGCAGTACTTC. Translating it yields CAIKREGYEQYF.

In regard to this clone: Additional DNA sequences in this sample encode the identical CDR3. The chain is built from TRBV27 and TRBJ2-2, with D hard to call. The CDR3 loop spans 14 amino acids. Germline assignment: CDR1 MNHEY and CDR2 SMNVEV (reference sequence). V was pared by 2 bases and J by 2 bases, with 6 bases between. In DNA form, the CDR3 reads TGTGCCAGCAGTTTAGGGCTTAACACCGGGGAGCTGTTTTTT. This codes for CASSLGLNTGELFF.

The chain links TRBV2 to TRBJ1-5; 9 bases are shared with TRBD1. The CDR3 is 14 amino acids. In germline, CDR1 is SNHLY, CDR2 FYNNEI. V lost 6 bases to trimming and J lost 6 bases; unmatched junction nucleotides: 6. CDR3 region: CASRGGQGAQPQHF. CDR3 coding DNA: TGTGCCAGCAGGGGGGGACAGGGTGCTCAGCCCCAGCATTTT.

V is TRBV5-1 and J is TRBJ2-2, with 7 bases matching TRBD1. The CDR3 extends over 16 amino acids. Germline lookup yields CDR1 SGHRS and CDR2 YFSETQ. The J segment lost 3 bases and the V segment lost 0 bases, leaving 5 bases of the junction unmatched. The CDR3 DNA sequence: TGCGCCAGCAGCTTGGCTATACAGGGGCACACCGGGGAGCTGTTTTTT. Residues: CASSLAIQGHTGELFF.

This rearrangement joins TRBV5-8 to TRBJ1-1; the D gene is possibly TRBD1 (5 bases). Trimming shortened V by 0 bases and J by 1 base, and 16 bases separated the two germline ends. The CDR3 runs 17 residues. Germline CDR1 reads SGHTS; CDR2 reads YDEGEE. Here the CDR3 reads CASSLDRSTWRNTEAFF. The DNA for the CDR3 is TGTGCCAGCAGCTTGGACAGGTCAACATGGAGGAACACTGAAGCTTTCTTT.

The chain is built from TRBV7-9 and TRBJ2-5; D perhaps matches TRBD1 (7 bases). Trimming pared 5 bases from V and 1 base from J, leaving 11 bases between. The CDR3 is 14 residues long. Germline V gives CDR1 SEHNR, CDR2 FQNEAQ (reference sequence). The CDR3 is CASSPGGIQETQYF. The CDR3 DNA sequence: TGTGCCAGCAGCCCAGGGGGGATCCAAGAGACCCAGTACTTC. The complete variable domain, with remaining parts taken from reference TRBV7-9 and TRBJ2-5, reads DTGVSQNPRHKITKRGQNVTFRCDPISEHNRLYWYRQTLGQGPEFLTYFQNEAQLEKSRLLSDRFSAERPKGSFSTLEIQRTEQGDSAMYLCASSPGGIQETQYFGPGTRLLVL.

This clone was seen just once. V is TRBV30 and J is TRBJ2-7, with TRBD1 matching 7 bases. After removal of 1 base from V and 1 base from J, the junction contained 10 bases not matched to a gene. The CDR3 has 16 residues. Germline CDR1 reads GTSNPN; CDR2 reads SVGIG (reference sequence). The chain's CDR3 is CAWSDNRGNLSYEQYF. In DNA, the CDR3 is TGTGCCTGGAGTGACAACAGGGGTAACCTATCCTACGAGCAGTACTTC.

As DNA, the CDR3 is TGTGCCTGGAGGACGGGGGGAAACGAGCAGTACTTC. Translated: CAWRTGGNEQYF. This chain links TRBV30 with TRBJ2-7, with 7 bases that match TRBD2. Germline assignment: CDR1 GTSNPN and CDR2 SVGIG (reference sequence). CDR3 length equals 12 residues. J lost 5 bases, V lost 3 bases, and 4 bases had no gene match.

The chain joins TRBV28 to TRBJ1-6; D may be TRBD1 (5 bases). This CDR3 has 15 residues. Per germline, CDR1 MDHEN and CDR2 SYDVKM. Between the trimmed V and J ends, which lost 5 bases and 7 bases, there was a span of 15 bases. This CDR3 is CASSPISGGNSPLHF. The CDR3 DNA follows: TGTGCCAGCAGTCCCATTTCTGGGGGGAATTCACCCCTCCACTTT.

The chain employs TRBV7-2 and TRBJ1-4, with 9 bases fitting TRBD1. The CDR3 has 17 amino acids. Germline V gene lookup returns CDR1 SGHTA and CDR2 FQGNSA. V lost 4 bases and J lost 4; bases outside the gene matches: 10. For the CDR3, the DNA is TGTGCCAGCAGCTCCACGATCCTGGGACAGGGTAATGAAAAACTGTTTTTT. Protein sequence: CASSSTILGQGNEKLFF.

The V and J genes are TRBV5-4 and TRBJ2-7, with D tentatively TRBD2 (5 bases). The CDR3 is 14 amino acids. CDR1 is SGHNT and CDR2 is YYREEE in the germline V gene (reference sequence). V gave up 3 bases and J gave up 6 bases, with 16 bases separating them. The CDR3 coding sequence is TGTGCCAGCAGCTCGGACGGGGAGAAAAGCGAGCAGTACTTC. The encoded protein is CASSSDGEKSEQYF. Full variable domain (outside the CDR3, taken from reference TRBV5-4 and TRBJ2-7): ETGVTQSPTHLIKTRGQQVTLRCSSQSGHNTVSWYQQALGQGPQFIFQYYREEENGRGNFPPRFSGLQFPNYSSELNVNALELDDSALYLCASSSDGEKSEQYFGPGTRLTVT.

The rearrangement uses TRBV5-4 and TRBJ2-3; TRBD2 matches 7 bases. Germline CDR1 reads SGHNT; CDR2 reads YYREEE (reference sequence). The CDR3 is 15 residues long. Unmatched junction bases numbered 4, after V lost 0 bases and J lost 3 bases. In DNA form, the CDR3 reads TGTGCCAGCAGCTTGGGGCTAGCGGAAACAGATACGCAGTATTTT. It translates to CASSLGLAETDTQYF.

This clone was found once. This rearrangement joins TRBV28 to TRBJ1-5; no reliable D call. Deletions cut 2 bases from V and 0 bases from J, with 8 bases between. The CDR3 has 15 amino acids. Germline CDR1 reads MDHEN; CDR2 reads SYDVKM. The CDR3 DNA follows: TGTGCCAGCAGTTTACTACCGTATAGCAATCAGCCCCAGCATTTT. Amino acids: CASSLLPYSNQPQHF.

The gene calls are TRBV11-3 and TRBJ1-1, with D possibly matching TRBD1 (5 bases). This CDR3 comprises 14 residues. Trimming stripped 1 base from V and 4 bases from J, with 10 bases between. In germline, CDR1 is SGHNT, CDR2 YENEEA. The CDR3 spells CASSLAGQGTEAFF. The CDR3 DNA reads TGTGCCAGCAGCTTAGCAGGGCAGGGCACTGAAGCTTTCTTT.

This clone has just a few counts. The chain uses TRBV5-1 and TRBJ1-2, with D possibly matching TRBD1 (5 bases). The germline V gene encodes CDR1 SGHRS and CDR2 YFSETQ. The CDR3 is 13 residues long. The V end was cut by 7 bases, the J end by 7 bases, with 17 bases between. The CDR3 sequence: CASGGGESGGYTF. As DNA, the CDR3 is TGCGCCAGCGGGGGAGGGGAGAGTGGTGGCTACACCTTC.

The rearrangement joins TRBV6-4 to TRBJ1-2, with D possibly TRBD1 on 6 matching bases. Deletions cut 3 bases from V and 6 bases from J, with 23 bases between. Germline V gives CDR1 MRHNA, CDR2 SNTAGT. CDR3 length equals 17 residues. CDR3 sequence: CASSEASGEGGLNGYTF. The DNA for the CDR3 is TGTGCCAGCAGTGAGGCCTCCGGCGAGGGGGGGCTAAATGGCTACACCTTC.

There are a few counts of this clone. The J gene is TRBJ1-2, the V gene TRBV12-3 or TRBV12-4, with D possibly matching TRBD1 (6 bases). With 5 bases removed from V and 2 bases from J, the gap between germline ends came to 9 bases. This CDR3 is built from 13 residues. The chain's CDR3 is CASSLQGNYGYTF. The CDR3 region has the DNA TGTGCCAGCAGTCTCCAGGGGAACTATGGCTACACCTTC.

This rearrangement joins TRBV3-1 (or the pseudogene TRBV3-2) to TRBJ2-3; D remains ambiguous. CDR1 and CDR2 from the germline V gene are LGHDT and YNNKEL (reference sequence). Trimming pared 0 bases from V and 6 bases from J, leaving 13 bases between. This CDR3 is built from 15 residues. The CDR3 bases are TGTGCCAGCAGCCAAGAGCAAGGAGAACGGGATACGCAGTATTTT. Translation: CASSQEQGERDTQYF.

The chain joins TRBV27 to TRBJ1-1; no clear D gene. CDR1 is MNHEY, CDR2 SMNVEV, per germline (reference sequence). Trimming stripped 6 bases from V and 5 bases from J, with 16 bases between. The CDR3 is 14 residues long. The CDR3 loop reads CASRQPWKATEAFF. CDR3 bases: TGTGCCAGCAGACAGCCTTGGAAGGCTACTGAAGCTTTCTTT.

V and J are TRBV25-1 and TRBJ2-3, with 9 bases lining up with TRBD1. Germline assignment: CDR1 MGHDK and CDR2 SYGVNS. V was clipped by 8 bases and J by 3 bases; unmatched bases: 3. This CDR3 comprises 13 residues. The CDR3 sequence is CASAGQGTDTQYF. The CDR3 DNA sequence: TGTGCCAGCGCCGGACAGGGGACAGATACGCAGTATTTT.

The rearrangement uses TRBV3-1 (or the pseudogene TRBV3-2) and TRBJ2-3; 8 bases line up with TRBD2. Per germline, CDR1 LGHDT and CDR2 YNNKEL (reference sequence). The CDR3 has 15 residues. V gave up 4 bases and J gave up 3 bases; unmatched junction bases: 6. The CDR3 coding sequence is TGTGCCAGCAGCCCCCTGACTAGCGCTACAGATACGCAGTATTTT. It yields the protein CASSPLTSATDTQYF.

The CDR3 coding sequence is TGTGCCAGCAGTTTCTCCTCGGGTTACACCGGGGAGCTGTTTTTT. Protein: CASSFSSGYTGELFF. The chain carries TRBV28 and TRBJ2-2; no clear D gene. The CDR3 is made up of 15 amino acids. The V gene's germline CDR1 is MDHEN and CDR2 SYDVKM. Trimming took 3 bases from V and 3 from J, leaving 11 bases between them.

CDR3 DNA: TGTGCCAGCAGTCGGGGAGCAAATCAGCCCCAGCATTTT. Translation gives CASSRGANQPQHF. The genes are TRBV27 and TRBJ1-5; no firm D call. The length of the CDR3 is 13 residues. Germline CDR1 and CDR2: MNHEY and SMNVEV (reference sequence). V was trimmed by 5 bases and J by 4 bases, leaving 9 bases between them.